The T cell receptor beta chain described here comes from a study of tumor and adjacent non-tumor tissue in lung cancer. Study-wide background: There were around 11 adenocarcinoma, a couple of squamous cell carcinoma and 1 small cell lung cancer cases. Study outcomes and limitations: Significantly higher TCR diversity was found in tumor than normal lung. Patients with more diverse tumor TCRs had worse survival.

Trimming shortened V by 3 bases and J by 8 bases, and 20 bases separated the two germline ends. The CDR3 extends over 16 amino acids. Per the germline V gene, CDR1 is MNHNS and CDR2 is SASEGT. Three rounds of nested PCR, following a modified ARM-PCR protocol, produced the TCRbeta library. TCRdb reprocessed the multiplex PCR reads via MiXCR and lists one record per CDR3 protein. Of over 110,000 distinct CDR3 sequences listed, approximately 72% are singletons. No cell sorting was done before RNA was extracted from the tissue. Donors were chemotherapy-naive, newly diagnosed lung cancer surgical patients in China, August–late 2014. This clonotype was detected only a few times. The antigen is not known.

Material: lung tumor tissue. The source of this sequence is a man in his 60s with small cell lung cancer. The chain employs TRBV6-1 and TRBJ2-1; weak D call: TRBD1 (8 bases). The CDR3 sequence is CASSEAVQGAGDEQFF. The CDR3 bases are TGTGCCAGCAGTGAGGCTGTCCAGGGGGCGGGGGATGAGCAGTTCTTC.